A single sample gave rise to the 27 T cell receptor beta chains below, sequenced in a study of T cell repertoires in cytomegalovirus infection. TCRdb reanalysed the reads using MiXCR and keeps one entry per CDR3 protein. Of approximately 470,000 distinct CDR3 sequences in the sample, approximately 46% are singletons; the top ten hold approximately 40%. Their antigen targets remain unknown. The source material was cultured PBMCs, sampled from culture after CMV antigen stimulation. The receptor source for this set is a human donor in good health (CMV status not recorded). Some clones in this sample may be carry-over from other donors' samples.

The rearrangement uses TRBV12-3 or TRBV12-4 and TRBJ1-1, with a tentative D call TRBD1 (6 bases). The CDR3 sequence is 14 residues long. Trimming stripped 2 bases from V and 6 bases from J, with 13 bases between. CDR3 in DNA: TGTGCCAGCAGTTTATTGTGGGGGCGGCCTGAAGCTTTCTTT. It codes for CASSLLWGRPEAFF.

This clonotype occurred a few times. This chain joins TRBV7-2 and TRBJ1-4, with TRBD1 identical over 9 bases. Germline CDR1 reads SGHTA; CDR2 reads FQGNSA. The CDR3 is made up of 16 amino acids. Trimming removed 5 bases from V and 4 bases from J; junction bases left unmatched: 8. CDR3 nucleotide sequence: TGTGCCAGCAGCCTGGGCGGGACAGGGTTTAATGAAAAACTGTTTTTT. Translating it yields CASSLGGTGFNEKLFF.

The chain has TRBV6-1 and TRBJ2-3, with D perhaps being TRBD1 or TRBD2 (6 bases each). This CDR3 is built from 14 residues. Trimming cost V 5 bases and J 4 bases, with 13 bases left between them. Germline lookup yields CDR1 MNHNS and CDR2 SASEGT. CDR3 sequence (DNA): TGTGCCAGCAGTTCGGGGGCAATCCCAGATACGCAGTATTTT. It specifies CASSSGAIPDTQYF.

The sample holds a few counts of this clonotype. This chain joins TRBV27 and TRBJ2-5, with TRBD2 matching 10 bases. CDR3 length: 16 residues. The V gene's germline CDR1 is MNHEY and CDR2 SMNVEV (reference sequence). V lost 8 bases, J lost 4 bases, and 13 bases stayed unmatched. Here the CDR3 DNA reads TGTGCCAGCGGTGGATCTAGCGGGAGTAGGACAGAGACCCAGTACTTC. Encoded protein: CASGGSSGSRTETQYF.

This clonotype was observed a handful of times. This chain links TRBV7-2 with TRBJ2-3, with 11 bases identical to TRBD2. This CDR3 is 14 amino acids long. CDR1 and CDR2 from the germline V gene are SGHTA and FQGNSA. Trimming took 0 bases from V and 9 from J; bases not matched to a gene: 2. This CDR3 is CASSLALAGGTQYF. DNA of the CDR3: TGTGCCAGCAGCTTAGCATTAGCGGGGGGGACGCAGTATTTT.

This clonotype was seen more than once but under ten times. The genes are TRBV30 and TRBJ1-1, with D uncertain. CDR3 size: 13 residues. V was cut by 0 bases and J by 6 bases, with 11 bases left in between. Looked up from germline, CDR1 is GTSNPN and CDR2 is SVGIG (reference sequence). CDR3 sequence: CAWSVGLEAEAFF. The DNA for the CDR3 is TGTGCCTGGAGTGTTGGGTTGGAAGCTGAAGCTTTCTTT.

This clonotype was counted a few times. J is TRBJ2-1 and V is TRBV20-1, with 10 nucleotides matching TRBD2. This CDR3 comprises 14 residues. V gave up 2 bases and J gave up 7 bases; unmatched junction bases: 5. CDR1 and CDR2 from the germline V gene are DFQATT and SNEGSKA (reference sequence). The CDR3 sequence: CSARNSGGMNEQFF. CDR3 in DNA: TGCAGTGCTAGAAATAGCGGGGGGATGAATGAGCAGTTCTTC.

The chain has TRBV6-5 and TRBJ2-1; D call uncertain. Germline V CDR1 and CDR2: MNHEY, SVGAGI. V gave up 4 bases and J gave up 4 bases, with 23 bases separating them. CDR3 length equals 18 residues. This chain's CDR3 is CASSFRRSVRIKYNEQFF. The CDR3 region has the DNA TGTGCCAGCAGTTTCCGCCGGAGTGTCCGTATCAAATACAATGAGCAGTTCTTC.

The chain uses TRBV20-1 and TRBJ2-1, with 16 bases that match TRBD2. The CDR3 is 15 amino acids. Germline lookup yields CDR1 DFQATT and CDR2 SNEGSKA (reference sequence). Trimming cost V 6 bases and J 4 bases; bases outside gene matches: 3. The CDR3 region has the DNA TGCAGTGCGCCGGGACTAGCGGGAGGGTACAATGAGCAGTTCTTC. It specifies CSAPGLAGGYNEQFF.

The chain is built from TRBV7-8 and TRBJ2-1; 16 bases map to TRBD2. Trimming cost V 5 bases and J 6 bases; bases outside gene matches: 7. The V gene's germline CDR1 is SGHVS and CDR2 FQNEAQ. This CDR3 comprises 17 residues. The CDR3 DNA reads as TGTGCCAGCAGCCGGGGACTAGCGGGGGGGCCGGGCAATGAGCAGTTCTTC. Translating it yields CASSRGLAGGPGNEQFF.

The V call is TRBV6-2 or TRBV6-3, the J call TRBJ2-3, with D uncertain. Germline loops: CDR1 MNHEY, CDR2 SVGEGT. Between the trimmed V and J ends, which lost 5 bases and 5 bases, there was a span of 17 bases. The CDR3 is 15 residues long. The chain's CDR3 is CASSPRHLIKDTQYF. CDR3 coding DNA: TGTGCCAGCAGTCCCAGGCACTTGATCAAAGATACGCAGTATTTT.

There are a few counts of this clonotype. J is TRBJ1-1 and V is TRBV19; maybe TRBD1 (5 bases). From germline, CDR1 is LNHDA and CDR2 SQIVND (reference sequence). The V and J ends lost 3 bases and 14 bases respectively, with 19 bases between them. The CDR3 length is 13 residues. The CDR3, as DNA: TGTGCCAGTAGTATTCGGGCAGGGTTGAAGTCGTTCTTT. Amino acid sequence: CASSIRAGLKSFF.

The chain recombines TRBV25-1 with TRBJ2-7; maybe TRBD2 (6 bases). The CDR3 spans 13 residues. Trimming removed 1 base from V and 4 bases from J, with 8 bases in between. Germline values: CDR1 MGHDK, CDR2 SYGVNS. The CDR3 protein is CASSESGLYEQYF. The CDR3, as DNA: TGTGCCAGCAGTGAATCGGGACTGTACGAGCAGTACTTC.

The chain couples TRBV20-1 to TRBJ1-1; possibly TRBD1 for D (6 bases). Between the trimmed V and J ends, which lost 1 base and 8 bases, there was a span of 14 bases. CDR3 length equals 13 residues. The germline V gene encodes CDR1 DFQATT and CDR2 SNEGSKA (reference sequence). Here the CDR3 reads CSARGDGGREAFF. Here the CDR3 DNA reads TGCAGTGCTAGAGGAGACGGGGGGCGGGAAGCTTTCTTT.

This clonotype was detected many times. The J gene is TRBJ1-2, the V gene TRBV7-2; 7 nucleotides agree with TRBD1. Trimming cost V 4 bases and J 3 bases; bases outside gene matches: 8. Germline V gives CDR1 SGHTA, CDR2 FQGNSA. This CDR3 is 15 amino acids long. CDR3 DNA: TGTGCCAGCAGCTATAGGACAGGTTCGGACTATGGCTACACCTTC. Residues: CASSYRTGSDYGYTF.

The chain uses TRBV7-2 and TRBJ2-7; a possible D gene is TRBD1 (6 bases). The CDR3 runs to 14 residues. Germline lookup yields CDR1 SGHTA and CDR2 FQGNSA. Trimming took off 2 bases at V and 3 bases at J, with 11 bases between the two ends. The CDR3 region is CASSLQGSDYEQYF. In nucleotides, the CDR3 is TGTGCCAGCAGCTTACAGGGGTCAGACTACGAGCAGTACTTC.

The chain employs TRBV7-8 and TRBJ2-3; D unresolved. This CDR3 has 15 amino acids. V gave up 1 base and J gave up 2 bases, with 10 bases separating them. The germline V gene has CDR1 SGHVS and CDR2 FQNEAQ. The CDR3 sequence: CASSLVGSPTDTQYF. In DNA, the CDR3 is TGTGCCAGCAGCTTAGTGGGCTCACCCACAGATACGCAGTATTTT.

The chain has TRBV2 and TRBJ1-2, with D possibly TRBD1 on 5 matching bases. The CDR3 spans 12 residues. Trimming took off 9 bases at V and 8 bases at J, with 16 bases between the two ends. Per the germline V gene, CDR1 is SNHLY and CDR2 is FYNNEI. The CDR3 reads CASRRFQGGYTF. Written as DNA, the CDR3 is TGTGCCAGTAGACGGTTCCAGGGAGGCTACACCTTC.

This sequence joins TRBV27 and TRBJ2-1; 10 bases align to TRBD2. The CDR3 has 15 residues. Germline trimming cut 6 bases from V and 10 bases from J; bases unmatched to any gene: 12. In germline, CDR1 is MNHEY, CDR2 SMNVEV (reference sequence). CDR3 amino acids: CASSRAGGWSEEQFF. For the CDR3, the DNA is TGTGCCAGCAGCCGAGCGGGAGGGTGGTCGGAGGAGCAGTTCTTC.

The CDR3 coding sequence is TGTGCCAGCAGTTTAGATAACACCAATGAGCAGTTCTTC. Translating gives CASSLDNTNEQFF. The chain uses TRBV27 and TRBJ2-1; D is undetermined. The CDR3 contains 13 residues. The ends were cut back, 2 bases at V and 6 bases at J, with 8 bases in the middle. CDR1 is MNHEY, CDR2 SMNVEV, per germline (reference sequence).

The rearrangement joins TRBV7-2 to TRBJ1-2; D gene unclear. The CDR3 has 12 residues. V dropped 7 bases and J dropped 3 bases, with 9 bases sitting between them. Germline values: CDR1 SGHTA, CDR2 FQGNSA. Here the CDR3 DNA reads TGTGCCAGCACCGTATGGGACTATGGCTACACCTTC. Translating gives CASTVWDYGYTF.

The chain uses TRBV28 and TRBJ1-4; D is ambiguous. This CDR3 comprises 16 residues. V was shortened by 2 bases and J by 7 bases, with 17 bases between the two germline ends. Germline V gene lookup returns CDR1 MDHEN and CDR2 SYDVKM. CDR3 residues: CASSLRWSGSGEKLFF. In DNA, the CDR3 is TGTGCCAGCAGTTTAAGATGGTCGGGATCCGGTGAAAAACTGTTTTTT.

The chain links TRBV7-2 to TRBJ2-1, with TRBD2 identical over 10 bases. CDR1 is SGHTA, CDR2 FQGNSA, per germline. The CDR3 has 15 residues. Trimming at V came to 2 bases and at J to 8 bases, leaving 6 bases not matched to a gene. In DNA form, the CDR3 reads TGTGCCAGCAGCTTATTAGCGGGGGGATTCGATGAGCAGTTCTTC. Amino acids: CASSLLAGGFDEQFF. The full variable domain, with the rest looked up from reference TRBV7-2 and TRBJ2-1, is GAGVSQSPSNKVTEKGKDVELRCDPISGHTALYWYRQSLGQGLEFLIYFQGNSAPDKSGLPSDRFSAERTGGSVSTLTIQRTQQEDSAVYLCASSLLAGGFDEQFFGPGTRLTVL.

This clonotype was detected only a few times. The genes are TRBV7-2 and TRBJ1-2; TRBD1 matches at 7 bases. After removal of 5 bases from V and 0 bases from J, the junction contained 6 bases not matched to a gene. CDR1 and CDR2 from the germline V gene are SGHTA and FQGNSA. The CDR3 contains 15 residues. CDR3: CASSPRGFANYGYTF. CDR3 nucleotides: TGTGCCAGCAGCCCCAGGGGGTTTGCTAACTATGGCTACACCTTC.

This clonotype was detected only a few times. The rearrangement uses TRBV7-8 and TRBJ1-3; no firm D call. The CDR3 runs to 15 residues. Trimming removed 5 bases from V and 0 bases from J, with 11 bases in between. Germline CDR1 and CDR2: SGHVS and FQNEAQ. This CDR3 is CASSHGDSSGNTIYF. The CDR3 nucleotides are TGTGCCAGCAGCCACGGGGATTCCTCTGGAAACACCATATATTTT.

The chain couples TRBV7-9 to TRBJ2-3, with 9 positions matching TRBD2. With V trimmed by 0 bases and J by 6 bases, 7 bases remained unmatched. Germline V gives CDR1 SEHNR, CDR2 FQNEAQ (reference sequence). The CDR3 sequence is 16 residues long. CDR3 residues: CASSLALGLAGDTQYF. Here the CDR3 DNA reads TGTGCCAGCAGCTTAGCGCTTGGGCTAGCGGGGGATACGCAGTATTTT.

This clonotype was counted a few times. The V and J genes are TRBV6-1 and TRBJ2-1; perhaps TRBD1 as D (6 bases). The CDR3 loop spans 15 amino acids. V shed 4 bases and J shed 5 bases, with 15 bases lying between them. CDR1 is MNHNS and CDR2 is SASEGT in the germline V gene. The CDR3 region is CASSAPRGKHNEQFF. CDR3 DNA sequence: TGTGCCAGCAGTGCCCCCAGGGGAAAGCACAATGAGCAGTTCTTC.